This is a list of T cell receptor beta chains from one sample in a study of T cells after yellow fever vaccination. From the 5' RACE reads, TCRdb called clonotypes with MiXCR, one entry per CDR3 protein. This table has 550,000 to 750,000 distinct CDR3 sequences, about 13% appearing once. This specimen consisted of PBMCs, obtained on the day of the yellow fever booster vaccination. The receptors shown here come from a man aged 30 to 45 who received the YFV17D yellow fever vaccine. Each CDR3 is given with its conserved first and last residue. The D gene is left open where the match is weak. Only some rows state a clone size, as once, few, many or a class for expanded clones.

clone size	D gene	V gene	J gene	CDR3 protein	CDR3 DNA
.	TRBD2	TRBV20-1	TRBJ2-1	CSASPLQAGVSYNEQFF	TGCAGTGCTAGCCCCCTCCAAGCGGGAGTCTCCTACAATGAGCAGTTCTTC
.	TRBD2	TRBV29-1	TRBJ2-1	CSVASGRRGEQFF	TGCAGCGTTGCCAGCGGGAGAAGGGGTGAGCAGTTCTTC
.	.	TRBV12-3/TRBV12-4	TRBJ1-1	CASSPGTFAAEAFF	TGTGCCAGCAGCCCCGGGACATTTGCCGCGGAGGCTTTCTTT
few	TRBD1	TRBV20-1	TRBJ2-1	CSRDRGPYNEQFF	TGCAGTAGAGACAGGGGCCCCTACAATGAGCAGTTCTTC
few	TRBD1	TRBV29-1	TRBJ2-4	CSVQGQGDIQYF	TGCAGCGTCCAGGGACAGGGAGACATTCAGTACTTC
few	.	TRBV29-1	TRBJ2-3	CSVAAVASTDTQYF	TGCAGCGTCGCAGCGGTAGCTAGCACAGATACGCAGTATTTT
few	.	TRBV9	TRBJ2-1	CASSVGGPPHYNEQFF	TGTGCCAGCAGCGTGGGAGGACCGCCCCACTACAATGAGCAGTTCTTC
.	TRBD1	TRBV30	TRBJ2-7	CAARKGQGYEQYF	TGTGCCGCTAGGAAGGGACAGGGCTACGAGCAGTACTTC
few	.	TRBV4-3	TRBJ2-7	CASSQDVPRASSYEQYF	TGCGCCAGCAGCCAAGACGTCCCCAGAGCCAGCTCCTACGAGCAGTACTTC
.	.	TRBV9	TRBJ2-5	CASSAMGGVLETQYF	TGTGCCAGCAGCGCCATGGGGGGAGTGTTGGAGACCCAGTACTTC
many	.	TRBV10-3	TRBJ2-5	CAISGTTETQYF	TGTGCCATCAGTGGGACAACAGAGACCCAGTACTTC
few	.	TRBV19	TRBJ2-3	CASSRDIEDTQYF	TGTGCCAGTAGTAGGGACATTGAAGATACGCAGTATTTT
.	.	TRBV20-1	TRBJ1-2	CSATSSGPNYGYTF	TGCAGTGCCACCTCATCTGGGCCTAACTATGGCTACACCTTC
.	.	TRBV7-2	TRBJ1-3	CASSLARLSGNTIYF	TGTGCCAGCAGCTTAGCCAGGCTTAGTGGAAACACCATATATTTT